The 25 T cell receptor beta chains below all came from one sample that was sequenced in a study of shared clonotypes between healthy human individuals. Naive CD8 populations comprised CD45RO-negative cells positively selected for CCR7, excluding terminally differentiated effector memory CD45RA+ cells. Assay used: immunoSEQ multiplex PCR; TCRdb lists only in-frame clones, some missing. The table shows some 2,100,000 clones, with about 93% occurring only once. Sequenced: naive CD8+ T cells from PBMCs. The receptors stem from a man aged 18 to 30 in good health. Some clones in this sample may be carry-over from other donors' samples.

The chain recombines TRBV6-5 with TRBJ2-1; the D is unclear. This CDR3 spans 12 amino acids. Germline V lookup: CDR1 MNHEY, CDR2 SVGAGI. V lost 5 bases, J lost 7 bases, and 9 bases lay in between. CDR3 sequence reads: CASSTPKNEQFF. CDR3 in DNA: TGTGCCAGCAGTACGCCAAAAAATGAGCAGTTCTTC.

V is TRBV6-1 and J is TRBJ2-3, with D uncertain. In germline, CDR1 is MNHNS, CDR2 SASEGT. The CDR3 is 16 residues long. Trimming shortened V by 2 bases and J by 0 bases, and 12 bases separated the two germline ends. CDR3 in amino acids: CASSEYGRTSTDTQYF. CDR3 DNA: TGTGCCAGCAGTGAATACGGACGGACCAGCACAGATACGCAGTATTTT.

On this clone: Other nucleotide sequences in the sample specify the same CDR3. The chain links TRBV9 to TRBJ1-4, with D maybe TRBD1 (6 bases). Germline V lookup: CDR1 SGDLS, CDR2 YYNGEE. The CDR3 length is 14 residues. Trimming removed 2 bases at V and 11 bases at J, with 16 bases between. The CDR3 nucleotides are TGTGCCAGCAGCGTGGGTCAGGGGCGGGAGAAACTGTTTTTT. This gives the protein CASSVGQGREKLFF.

The chain links TRBV13 to TRBJ1-1; D gene unclear. The V gene's germline CDR1 is PRHDT and CDR2 FYEKMQ (reference sequence). The ends were cut back, 3 bases at V and 6 bases at J, with 11 bases in the middle. There are 13 residues in the CDR3. As DNA, the CDR3 is TGTGCCAGCAGCTTCATACGGATCTCTGAAGCTTTCTTT. Translation gives CASSFIRISEAFF.

The chain employs TRBV6-1 and TRBJ2-3; 10 nucleotides line up with TRBD2. This CDR3 contains 16 residues. The V gene end was trimmed by 2 bases and the J gene end by 6 bases; junction bases not matched to a gene: 8. Germline V gene lookup returns CDR1 MNHNS and CDR2 SASEGT. The DNA of the CDR3 is TGTGCCAGCAGTGAACTGGCTAGCGGGAGCTGGGATACGCAGTATTTT. This encodes CASSELASGSWDTQYF.

This chain uses TRBV30 with TRBJ2-1, with TRBD1 identical over 8 bases. J lost 2 bases, V lost 4 bases, and 7 bases had no gene match. The V gene's germline CDR1 is GTSNPN and CDR2 SVGIG (reference sequence). CDR3 length: 15 amino acids. The CDR3 DNA reads as TGTGCCTGGATGACAGGGGACGCCCCCTACAATGAGCAGTTCTTC. It is translated as CAWMTGDAPYNEQFF.

The rearrangement joins TRBV7-8 to TRBJ1-1; D might be TRBD1 (5 bases). Trimming removed 5 bases from V and 3 bases from J, with 19 bases in between. CDR1 is SGHVS, CDR2 FQNEAQ, per germline. CDR3 length equals 16 residues. CDR3 region: CASSTTEEGIYTEAFF. The CDR3 coding sequence is TGTGCCAGCAGCACAACGGAAGAGGGGATTTACACTGAAGCTTTCTTT.

The CDR3 protein is CASSLARVSWEDNEQFF. As DNA, the CDR3 is TGTGCCAGCAGCTTAGCGCGGGTTAGCTGGGAGGACAATGAGCAGTTCTTC. This sequence joins TRBV7-9 and TRBJ2-1; maybe TRBD2 (6 bases). V was cut by 0 bases and J by 5 bases, with 17 bases left in between. This CDR3 is 17 amino acids long. Germline CDR1 reads SEHNR; CDR2 reads FQNEAQ (reference sequence).

The chain employs TRBV30 and TRBJ2-7, with D possibly TRBD2 on 5 matching bases. CDR1 is GTSNPN, CDR2 SVGIG, per germline (reference sequence). Trimming stripped 2 bases from V and 1 base from J, with 12 bases between. This CDR3 spans 14 amino acids. CDR3 sequence reads: CAWSPARGSYEQYF. The CDR3 coding sequence is TGTGCCTGGAGTCCCGCCAGAGGGTCCTACGAGCAGTACTTC.

The chain has TRBV21-1 and TRBJ2-2; TRBD1 is the table's D call and was not checked against the DNA. TRBV21-1 is given as a pseudogene. The CDR3 has 18 amino acids. This chain's CDR3 is CASSPPVDRKQNTGELFF. In DNA, the CDR3 is TGTGCCAGCAGCCCCCCGGTGGACAGGAAACAGAACACCGGGGAGCTGTTTTTT.

This chain links TRBV9 with TRBJ2-7; TRBD1 matches 9 bases. J was trimmed by 0 bases and V by 3 bases; bases with no gene match: 7. The CDR3 contains 16 residues. CDR1 is SGDLS and CDR2 is YYNGEE in the germline V gene. The CDR3 DNA reads TGTGCCAGCAGCGAGGGGACAGGGATTAGCTCCTACGAGCAGTACTTC. It encodes CASSEGTGISSYEQYF.

The J gene is TRBJ1-5, the V gene TRBV28, with 7 bases identical to TRBD1. The germline V gene encodes CDR1 MDHEN and CDR2 SYDVKM. V lost 8 bases to trimming and J lost 7 bases; unmatched junction nucleotides: 23. The CDR3 extends over 18 amino acids. This chain's CDR3 is CASFPDRDRRGPDQPQHF. The CDR3, as DNA: TGTGCCAGCTTTCCCGACCGGGACAGACGGGGTCCCGACCAGCCCCAGCATTTT.

This chain joins TRBV7-8 and TRBJ2-3; D may match TRBD1 or TRBD2 (7 bases each). Germline CDR1 is SGHVS and CDR2 is FQNEAQ. Trimming shortened V by 8 bases and J by 4 bases, and 25 bases separated the two germline ends. This CDR3 contains 17 residues. In nucleotides, the CDR3 is TGTGCCAGCCGAGGGGGCGGCGGGAGAGCCAACGCAGATACGCAGTATTTT. Translated, it gives CASRGGGGRANADTQYF. The full variable domain, rest sourced from reference TRBV7-8 and TRBJ2-3, is GAGVSQSPRYKVAKRGQDVALRCDPISGHVSLFWYQQALGQGPEFLTYFQNEAQLDKSGLPSDRFFAERPEGSVSTLKIQRTQQEDSAVYLCASRGGGGRANADTQYFGPGTRLTVL.

This rearrangement joins TRBV2 to TRBJ2-7; perhaps TRBD1 as D (6 bases). In germline, CDR1 is SNHLY, CDR2 FYNNEI. Trimming shortened V by 3 bases and J by 7 bases, and 16 bases separated the two germline ends. The CDR3 has 14 residues. CDR3 coding DNA: TGTGCCAGCAGTGACCTCAGGGGTCCGGGGGAGCAGTACTTC. Its translation is CASSDLRGPGEQYF.

The gene calls are TRBV28 and TRBJ1-1; D not certain. The germline gives CDR1 MDHEN, CDR2 SYDVKM. V lost 6 bases and J lost 1, with 12 bases in between. The CDR3 length is 14 residues. The CDR3 here is CASRPYSGNTEAFF. In DNA, the CDR3 is TGTGCCAGCAGACCATATTCAGGGAACACTGAAGCTTTCTTT.

The table lists this clone with a few counts. The chain employs TRBV2 and TRBJ2-1; 7 bases match TRBD2. With V trimmed by 8 bases and J by 8 bases, 9 bases remained unmatched. Germline loops: CDR1 SNHLY, CDR2 FYNNEI. The CDR3 covers 13 residues. CDR3 in DNA: TGTGCCAGCGGTGGCGGGAGCCTTCATGAGCAGTTCTTC. It is translated as CASGGGSLHEQFF.

The V gene is TRBV27, the J gene TRBJ1-4, with D uncertain. This CDR3 has 15 residues. Germline CDR1 MNHEY, CDR2 SMNVEV (reference sequence). V was pared by 2 bases and J by 0 bases, with 7 bases between. This chain's CDR3 is CASSLGGSTNEKLFF. The DNA of the CDR3 is TGTGCCAGCAGTTTAGGCGGGTCAACTAATGAAAAACTGTTTTTT.

The chain employs TRBV4-2 and TRBJ2-3; D unresolved. The germline V gene encodes CDR1 LGHNA and CDR2 YNFKEQ. V shed 1 base and J shed 0 bases, with 8 bases lying between them. CDR3 length: 15 residues. The CDR3 nucleotides read TGTGCCAGCAGCCAAGTACTAAGAAGCACAGATACGCAGTATTTT. Protein: CASSQVLRSTDTQYF.

The V call is TRBV5-6, the J call TRBJ2-7; 7 nucleotides line up with TRBD1. V lost 1 base and J lost 1; bases outside the gene matches: 8. The CDR3 has 16 amino acids. The germline V gene has CDR1 SGHDT and CDR2 YYEEEE. The CDR3 spells CASSLLPGGESYEQYF. CDR3 sequence (DNA): TGTGCCAGCAGCTTGCTTCCAGGGGGAGAGTCCTACGAGCAGTACTTC. The entire variable domain, with the rest obtained from reference TRBV5-6 and TRBJ2-7, is as follows: DAGVTQSPTHLIKTRGQQVTLRCSPKSGHDTVSWYQQALGQGPQFIFQYYEEEERQRGNFPDRFSGHQFPNYSSELNVNALLLGDSALYLCASSLLPGGESYEQYFGPGTRLTVT.

This chain links TRBV30 with TRBJ2-7, with a tentative D call TRBD2 (5 bases). The length of the CDR3 is 14 residues. Germline V lookup: CDR1 GTSNPN, CDR2 SVGIG (reference sequence). Trimming stripped 3 bases from V and 4 bases from J, with 16 bases between. The CDR3 nucleotides are TGTGCCTGGAGCGGTCGAGGCGGGTGGTACGAGCAGTACTTC. As protein: CAWSGRGGWYEQYF.

The chain recombines TRBV28 with TRBJ1-2; no clear D. The V end was cut by 6 bases, the J end by 5 bases, with 10 bases between. The CDR3 is 12 amino acids. The germline CDR1 and CDR2 sequences are MDHEN and SYDVKM. DNA for the CDR3: TGTGCCAGCAGCTCAAATCGGTATGGCTACACCTTC. Encoded protein: CASSSNRYGYTF.

Concerning this clone: In the same sample, other DNA sequences code for this CDR3. The V call is TRBV5-4, the J call TRBJ1-1; 7 bases line up with TRBD1. The V segment lost 2 bases and the J segment 5 bases; nucleotides outside the gene matches: 0. The germline CDR1 and CDR2 sequences are SGHNT and YYREEE (reference sequence). The CDR3 is 12 residues long. The CDR3 DNA follows: TGTGCCAGCAGCTTACAGGGGACTGAAGCTTTCTTT. It encodes CASSLQGTEAFF.

This clone showed up just once. The chain has TRBV2 and TRBJ2-3; maybe TRBD2 (5 bases). Germline-derived CDR1 and CDR2 are SNHLY and FYNNEI. This CDR3 contains 13 residues. Trimming removed 6 bases from V and 6 bases from J, with 13 bases in between. CDR3 protein: CASSQWRRDTQYF. The CDR3 DNA is TGTGCCAGCAGCCAGTGGAGGAGGGATACGCAGTATTTT. Full variable domain (outside the CDR3, taken from reference TRBV2 and TRBJ2-3): EPEVTQTPSHQVTQMGQEVILRCVPISNHLYFYWYRQILGQKVEFLVSFYNNEISEKSEIFDDQFSVERPDGSNFTLKIRSTKLEDSAMYFCASSQWRRDTQYFGPGTRLTVL.

V and J are TRBV28 and TRBJ2-2; D is possibly TRBD2 (5 bases). Per germline, CDR1 MDHEN and CDR2 SYDVKM. Trimming left V 4 bases short and J 6 bases short, with 12 bases between. The length of the CDR3 is 14 residues. The CDR3 nucleotides read TGTGCCAGCAGTTCTGAGGGTTGGGCCGGGGAGCTGTTTTTT. This encodes CASSSEGWAGELFF.

The rearrangement links TRBV27 to TRBJ2-2, with TRBD2 identical over 8 bases. After removal of 2 bases from V and 6 bases from J, the junction contained 5 bases not matched to a gene. The germline CDR1 and CDR2 sequences are MNHEY and SMNVEV (reference sequence). This CDR3 comprises 15 residues. The CDR3 coding sequence is TGTGCCAGCAGTTTACAGCGGGAGATCCCCGGGGAGCTGTTTTTT. This sequence encodes CASSLQREIPGELFF.